This entry is about one TCR beta chain. A far larger clone is off by one base, so a read error is likely. As to time point: after trial treatment. Treatment meaning: LDRT plus nivolumab, ipilimumab, low-dose cyclophosphamide and aspirin (RACIN trial). The data were obtained in a study of low-dose radiotherapy and immunotherapy resistance in tumors. The CDR3 totals 15 residues. Germline CDR1 is MNHNY and CDR2 is SVGAGI (reference sequence). V was pared by 8 bases and J by 10 bases, with 24 bases between. With TRAV- and TRBV-specific primers, first-strand cDNA was made, covering the alpha and beta chains. It was with a constant-region primer and a V-primer adapter that TCRs were amplified over approximately 18 PCR cycles. It was by in vitro transcription that isolated mRNA was amplified. Each CDR3 protein gets one entry after TCRdb re-called the reads with MiXCR. The data contain around 100,000 distinct CDR3 sequences, 20% to 25% of them singletons.

Sample: PBMCs, taken after low-dose radiotherapy plus immunotherapy. The chain is built from TRBV6-6 and TRBJ2-1; D is perhaps TRBD2 (6 bases). This receptor was obtained from a female donor with ovarian cancer. Written as DNA, the CDR3 is TGTGCCAGCGGAGTTCGCTTGGGGGGTGCCTACGAGCAGTTCTTC. Translation gives CASGVRLGGAYEQFF.